The sequence of this TCR beta chain was determined in a study of blood T cells in healthy people across ages. Whole-study results and caveats: Roughly linear age-related decline in beta diversity appeared, significant by age approximately 40. Changes in expanded clonotypes were possibly confounded, as the CMV status of donors was unknown. Diversity was higher, and naive CD4+ cells more numerous, in long-lived donors than in aged donors.

This clonotype was counted only a few times. Its antigen is still unknown. Trimming at V came to 2 bases and at J to 0 bases, leaving 3 bases not matched to a gene. Germline V gene sequence: CDR1 SGDLS, CDR2 YYNGEE. The length of the CDR3 is 15 residues. The second PCR ran about 6 to 12 cycles with a sample-barcoded 5' primer and J-beta primers. TCRdb fed the 5' RACE reads into MiXCR, producing one record per CDR3 protein. The sample lists more than 1,400,000 distinct CDR3 sequences; 35% to 45% were seen once. Each sample yielded at least 5 micrograms of PBMC total RNA. The chain employs TRBV9 and TRBJ2-3; 7 bases align to TRBD2. This TCR was sampled from a woman aged 18-30 years in good health. The specimen sequenced was blood. The CDR3 here is CASSVQGLSTDTQYF. DNA for the CDR3: TGTGCCAGCAGCGTCCAGGGACTAAGCACAGATACGCAGTATTTT.